This T cell receptor (beta chain) was sequenced in a study of T-cell reconstitution after alpha-beta-depleted transplantation in children. General observations from the study: Reportedly, alpha-beta T cells present about two months post-transplant originated from several hundred expanded clones of graft origin.

As to this clonotype: Its antigen remains unidentified.

Unique molecular identifiers were used to barcode this TCRbeta library. From the PCR reads, TCRdb called clonotypes with MiXCR, one entry per CDR3 protein. The table records about 980,000 distinct CDR3 sequences, about 30% of them present only once. The receptor comes from a boy younger than two who had a stem cell transplant for SCID, so the T cells may come from the graft donor. This specimen consisted of PBMCs, mostly from graft donor cells, obtained 360 days after TCRalphabeta/CD19-depleted stem cell transplant.

The CDR3 nucleotides read TGTGCCATCAGTGATAAGAGGGACAGGGAGGAGACCCAGTACTTC. Translation: CAISDKRDREETQYF. This chain joins TRBV10-3 and TRBJ2-5, with 9 bases fitting TRBD1. The V segment lost 3 bases and the J segment 5 bases; nucleotides outside the gene matches: 7. This CDR3 spans 15 amino acids. Germline CDR1 reads ENHRY; CDR2 reads SYGVKD.